This entry lists 13 T cell receptor beta chains sequenced from one sample in a study of identical twins. TCRdb used MiXCR to reprocess the 5' RACE reads, holding one entry per CDR3 protein. There are roughly 240,000 distinct CDR3 sequences in the sample; approximately 8% occur only once, and roughly 5.4% lies in the top ten. The same specimen was also included in a second study, on yellow fever vaccine responses in identical twins.

The sequenced sample was CD8+ T cells sorted from blood. These receptors were collected from a woman younger than 35 in good health.

This clonotype turned up a few times. The chain is built from TRBV12-3 or TRBV12-4 and TRBJ2-7; D possibly corresponds to TRBD2 (7 bases). This CDR3 comprises 13 residues. Trimming left V 3 bases short and J 6 bases short, with 12 bases between. CDR3 amino acids: CASSFSGEGEQYV. The CDR3 DNA is TGTGCCAGCAGTTTTTCAGGGGAGGGCGAGCAGTACGTC.

Comments on this clonotype: A read error may be the cause here, since a much bigger clone is one base away. The J gene is TRBJ2-1, the V gene TRBV3-1; D ambiguous. Germline-derived CDR1 and CDR2 are LGHDT and YNNKEL (reference sequence). CDR3 length: 14 residues. CDR3 residues: CTSSHGSHRNEQFF. In DNA, the CDR3 is TGTACCAGCAGCCACGGATCCCACCGGAATGAGCAGTTCTTC.

This clonotype was seen a handful of times. At one end, the junction sequence differs from germline, possibly due to a read error. This rearrangement joins TRBV6-5 to TRBJ2-5; TRBD2 agrees at 7 bases. CDR1 is MNHEY and CDR2 is SVGAGI in the germline V gene. CDR3 size: 13 residues. This CDR3 is CASSYVGGETQYF. CDR3 in DNA: TGTGCCAGTAGTTACGTGGGAGGGGAGACCCAGTACTTC.

The genes are TRBV3-1 and TRBJ2-7; D might be TRBD1 (5 bases). Germline V lookup: CDR1 LGHDT, CDR2 YNNKEL (reference sequence). Trimming cost V 1 base and J 3 bases, with 7 bases left between them. The CDR3 has 13 amino acids. CDR3 DNA: TGTGCCAGCAGCCAAGGACAGCTCTACGAGCAGTACTTC. This gives the protein CASSQGQLYEQYF.

The CDR3 sequence: CATRLGVGQFF. The CDR3 nucleotides are TGTGCCACCAGACTAGGAGTCGGGCAGTTCTTC. This chain uses TRBV28 with TRBJ2-1, with D maybe TRBD2 (6 bases). There are 11 residues in the CDR3. Deletions cut 10 bases from V and 12 bases from J, with 16 bases between. Looked up from germline, CDR1 is MDHEN and CDR2 is SYDVKM.

The chain carries TRBV11-3 and TRBJ2-1; D is uncertain. The ends were cut back, 5 bases at V and 8 bases at J, with 13 bases in the middle. The CDR3 runs 13 residues. In germline, CDR1 is SGHNT, CDR2 YENEEA. The DNA of the CDR3 is TGTGCCAGCAGCCATTTAGTTGGCCATGAGCAGTTCTTC. Translating it yields CASSHLVGHEQFF.

This clonotype has a count of ten or more. The rearrangement uses TRBV9 and TRBJ2-7, with TRBD2 identical over 11 bases. The V gene end was trimmed by 3 bases and the J gene end by 2 bases; junction bases not matched to a gene: 4. Germline CDR1 reads SGDLS; CDR2 reads YYNGEE. The length of the CDR3 is 15 residues. The CDR3 region is CASSAGTSGTYEQYF. The CDR3 DNA is TGTGCCAGCAGCGCAGGGACTAGCGGAACCTACGAGCAGTACTTC.

This clonotype was observed a handful of times. CDR3 coding DNA: TGCGCCAGCAGTGATACTTGGACAGCCTACGAGCAGTACGTC. Translating gives CASSDTWTAYEQYV. The chain couples TRBV10-2 to TRBJ2-7; the D gene is possibly TRBD1 (6 bases). The CDR3 contains 14 residues. The germline V and J ends were trimmed by 3 bases and 2 bases, with 11 bases remaining between them. Germline CDR1 WSHSY, CDR2 SAAADI.

This clonotype came up a few times. The genes are TRBV12-3 or TRBV12-4 and TRBJ1-6; TRBD1 agrees at 8 bases. CDR3 length equals 14 residues. V shed 6 bases, J shed 7 bases, and the junction held 5 bases outside the gene matches. In DNA form, the CDR3 reads TGTGCCAGCAGCCGGGACAGGTCAAATTCACCCCTCCACTTT. Its protein product is CASSRDRSNSPLHF.

The J gene is TRBJ1-4, the V gene TRBV5-6; possible D gene TRBD1, 6 bases. Germline loops: CDR1 SGHDT, CDR2 YYEEEE. The V gene lost 0 bases and the J gene lost 5 bases, with 11 bases spanning the gap. This CDR3 spans 15 amino acids. CDR3 sequence reads: CASSLETQGNEKLFF. The DNA of the CDR3 is TGTGCCAGCAGCTTGGAAACCCAGGGGAATGAAAAACTGTTTTTT.

This clonotype appeared many times. The chain joins TRBV4-1 to TRBJ2-1, with TRBD1 matching over 8 bases. V shed 4 bases, J shed 6 bases, and the junction held 8 bases outside the gene matches. CDR1 is MGHRA, CDR2 YSYEKL, per germline. The CDR3 is 15 residues long. CDR3 protein: CASSPGQGPANEQFF. In DNA, the CDR3 is TGCGCCAGCAGCCCCGGACAGGGTCCTGCCAATGAGCAGTTCTTC.

This clonotype was detected a few times. The chain has TRBV6-2 or TRBV6-3 and TRBJ2-2, with D maybe TRBD1 (5 bases). This CDR3 spans 16 amino acids. V lost 0 bases and J 5 bases, leaving 13 bases between the germline ends. Germline lookup yields CDR1 MNHEY and CDR2 SVGEGT. CDR3 sequence reads: CASSYSIGARTGELFF. DNA for the CDR3: TGTGCCAGCAGTTACTCGATTGGGGCTAGGACCGGGGAGCTGTTTTTT.

This chain links TRBV5-1 with TRBJ2-1; 9 bases match TRBD2. With V trimmed by 0 bases and J by 2 bases, 6 bases remained unmatched. The CDR3 has 17 amino acids. Germline values: CDR1 SGHRS, CDR2 YFSETQ. This CDR3 reads CASSLGERTSAYNEQFF. In DNA, the CDR3 is TGCGCCAGCAGCTTGGGGGAGAGGACTAGCGCCTACAATGAGCAGTTCTTC. Filled out from reference TRBV5-1 and TRBJ2-1, the complete variable domain reads KAGVTQTPRYLIKTRGQQVTLSCSPISGHRSVSWYQQTPGQGLQFLFEYFSETQRNKGNFPGRFSGRQFSNSRSEMNVSTLELGDSALYLCASSLGERTSAYNEQFFGPGTRLTVL.